The TCR beta chain described here comes from a study of T cell repertoires in cytomegalovirus infection. About the research overall: An indication of both CMV infection and matching HLA type came from public TCR beta signatures.

MiXCR, run by TCRdb on the reads, gives a single entry per CDR3 protein. The table shows over 55,000 distinct CDR3 sequences, with 20% to 25% occurring only once. This clonotype was observed a handful of times. Its antigen remains unknown. Study-wide results and caveats: What dominated the ex vivo response were HLA-C-restricted CMV-specific TCR beta clonotypes.

CDR3 length: 16 residues. Germline-derived CDR1 and CDR2 are SGHTA and FQGNSA. V dropped 3 bases and J dropped 2 bases, with 16 bases sitting between them. Specimen: CD8+ T cells from cultured PBMCs, collected from culture after CMV antigen stimulation. The V gene is TRBV7-2, the J gene TRBJ1-2, with D uncertain. The sequence was collected from a human donor in good health (CMV status not recorded). Some clones in this sample may be carry-over from other donors' samples. The CDR3 region is CASSLEWQPGNYGYTF. The CDR3 DNA sequence: TGTGCCAGCAGCTTGGAGTGGCAGCCCGGAAACTATGGCTACACCTTC.